The T cell receptor beta chain under discussion was sequenced for a study of CD8 T cells in ankylosing spondylitis. Trimming stripped 8 bases from V and 8 bases from J, with 16 bases between. This CDR3 comprises 13 residues. The germline V gene has CDR1 SGHTA and CDR2 FQGNSA. Overall study findings and caveats: For ankylosing spondylitis blood, a TCR beta motif of 7 or 8 highly homologous variants appeared characteristic. Disease-linked clones, CD8+, were relatively rare in peripheral blood. According to the report, clones linked to the disease were significantly enriched in matched synovial fluid samples taken from ankylosing spondylitis patients. Both synovial fluid and blood in reactive arthritis had previously been reported to carry some motif variants.

Each CDR3 protein is one row after TCRdb ran MiXCR on the 5' RACE reads. The repertoire has 450,000 to 550,000 distinct CDR3 sequences, under 5.5% of them found once; the top ten carry around 3.4%. This clonotype was observed many times. What it binds is unknown. Input material: blood, either unsorted or a sorted T cell fraction (not recorded which). The V call is TRBV7-2, the J call TRBJ2-4; D is perhaps TRBD1 or TRBD2 (5 bases each). The TCR comes from a male donor with ankylosing spondylitis. The CDR3 DNA reads as TGTGCCAGCTCCGAGGGACGCGAGCACATTCAGTACTTC. Protein: CASSEGREHIQYF.